This TCR beta chain was captured in a study of control samples from healthy donors and cancer patients (dated by TCRdb to the early 2020s). The library was prepared using the immunoSEQ multiplex PCR assay. TCRdb retrieved this table from immuneACCESS and kept in-frame rearrangements only. Not all clones are present; in checked studies, unresolved V genes account for under half, and no reason is known for the remainder. The sample includes some 89,000 clones, with under 90% observed a single time. The ten largest clones capture roughly 2% of the sample. The trim is 4 bases for V and 8 bases for J, with a gap of 17 bases between the germline ends. From the cysteine through the phenylalanine, the CDR3 covers 14 amino acids. Here the CDR3 DNA is all that survives: 42 bases in frame from base 1. The germline V gene (reference sequence) sets CDR1 to LGHDT and CDR2 to YNNKEL. To note about this clone: Its antigen is unknown. There are no base qualities to consult, and no much larger clone falls within one base.

The sequence is built from TRBV3-1 (or the pseudogene TRBV3-2) and TRBJ1-2; no D gene call is confident. The receptor was derived from a woman aged 35 to 49 in good health. Sequencing was performed on blood. The sequence in DNA is TGTGCCAGCAGCCCCATTGGTCCCGGGAACGGCTACACCTTC. The translation is CASSPIGPGNGYTF.